This TCR beta chain derives from a study of chemoradiotherapy in HPV16-positive cancers. Using immunoSEQ multiplex PCR, the repertoire was profiled, and TCRdb retains in-frame clones only, with some absent. The data hold 7,500 to 9,500 clones, with approximately 70% observed a single time. The J segment lost 1 base and the V segment lost 0 bases, leaving 2 bases of the junction unmatched. The CDR3 totals 16 residues. Germline V gene lookup returns CDR1 KGHSH and CDR2 LQKENI. The TCR comes from a human donor with HPV-associated anogenital cancer. Sampling was carried out from a patient who underwent chemoradiotherapy. V is TRBV18 and J is TRBJ2-1, with 8 bases that match TRBD1. CDR3 region: CASSPPQGGSYNEQFF. The CDR3 nucleotides are TGTGCCAGCTCACCACCACAGGGGGGATCCTACAATGAGCAGTTCTTC.